A single sample gave rise to the 30 T cell receptor beta chains below, sequenced in a study of beta chain features in type 1 diabetes. Findings and caveats of the study: Significant though moderate, a shortening of TCRB CDR3s appeared in all four CD4+ subsets of Type 1 diabetes patients.

What was sequenced were expressed TCRB transcripts, since all of the isolated RNA had been reverse transcribed. Sequencing was performed with immunoSEQ multiplex PCR; in TCRdb, only in-frame clones are kept and a portion is missing. Here the sample spans hundreds of thousands of clones, 10% to 15% being singletons. These receptors are not linked to any known antigen. Sequencing input: naive CD4+ T cells from blood. Every receptor here comes from a woman aged 18-29 years with type 1 diabetes.

There are a few counts of this clone. This chain uses TRBV28 with TRBJ2-2; TRBD2 might be the D (5 bases). The V end was cut by 8 bases, the J end by 2 bases, with 9 bases between. Looked up from germline, CDR1 is MDHEN and CDR2 is SYDVKM. The CDR3 sequence is 13 residues long. CDR3 in amino acids: CASGSVNTGELFF. Written as DNA, the CDR3 is TGTGCCAGCGGGAGCGTAAACACCGGGGAGCTGTTTTTT.

This clone was seen only a few times. The chain carries TRBV28 and TRBJ2-6; the D is unclear. The CDR3 has 13 amino acids. Trimming pared 7 bases from V and 1 base from J, leaving 5 bases between. The V gene's germline CDR1 is MDHEN and CDR2 SYDVKM. This chain's CDR3 is CASTRSGANVLTF. The CDR3 nucleotides read TGTGCCAGCACCCGGTCTGGGGCCAACGTCCTGACTTTC.

V usage is TRBV9 and J usage is TRBJ2-1, with 7 bases matching TRBD2. The V segment lost 4 bases and the J segment 10 bases; nucleotides outside the gene matches: 5. Germline loops: CDR1 SGDLS, CDR2 YYNGEE. This CDR3 is built from 12 residues. CDR3 sequence reads: CASSKGLEEQFF. The CDR3 nucleotides are TGTGCCAGCAGCAAAGGACTAGAAGAGCAGTTCTTC.

This clone has only a few counts. V and J are TRBV29-1 and TRBJ1-5, with no clear D. The CDR3 has 12 amino acids. V was pared by 1 base and J by 11 bases, with 12 bases between. Per the germline V gene, CDR1 is SQVTM and CDR2 is ANQGSEA. DNA of the CDR3: TGCAGCGTTGAAGGGGTCCCCGGGGCCCAGCATTTT. Encoded protein: CSVEGVPGAQHF.

This sequence joins TRBV7-2 and TRBJ2-7; 7 positions agree with TRBD1. The germline CDR1 and CDR2 sequences are SGHTA and FQGNSA. This CDR3 has 14 residues. The J segment lost 3 bases and the V segment lost 6 bases, leaving 8 bases of the junction unmatched. The DNA of the CDR3 is TGTGCCAGCAGATTGGGACAGAAAAGCTACGAGCAGTACTTC. It yields the protein CASRLGQKSYEQYF. Filled out from reference TRBV7-2 and TRBJ2-7, the complete variable domain reads GAGVSQSPSNKVTEKGKDVELRCDPISGHTALYWYRQSLGQGLEFLIYFQGNSAPDKSGLPSDRFSAERTGGSVSTLTIQRTQQEDSAVYLCASRLGQKSYEQYFGPGTRLTVT.

The rearrangement joins TRBV12-5 to TRBJ1-4; unclear D gene. The germline V and J ends were trimmed by 1 base and 4 bases, with 16 bases remaining between them. The CDR3 is 17 residues long. From germline, CDR1 is LGHNT and CDR2 FRNRAP. The CDR3 loop is CASGLGRVSFLNEKLFF. In DNA form, the CDR3 reads TGTGCTAGTGGTTTGGGCCGGGTCTCGTTCCTTAATGAAAAACTGTTTTTT.

The chain uses TRBV4-3 and TRBJ1-2; 7 positions match TRBD1. Germline values: CDR1 LGHNA, CDR2 YSLEER. V dropped 1 base and J dropped 4; count of bases not matched to a gene: 18. The CDR3 runs 19 residues. The CDR3 region is CASSQGYIHRDSFVYGYTF. The DNA for the CDR3 is TGCGCCAGCAGCCAAGGATATATCCATCGGGACAGCTTTGTCTATGGCTACACCTTC.

This clone was detected only a few times. This chain connects TRBV9 to TRBJ2-5; 8 nucleotides match TRBD1. Germline V gene data show CDR1 as SGDLS and CDR2 as YYNGEE. The V segment lost 4 bases and the J segment 1 base; nucleotides outside the gene matches: 6. The CDR3 contains 15 residues. The CDR3 protein is CASSTMTGVQETQYF. CDR3 nucleotides: TGTGCCAGCAGCACCATGACAGGGGTCCAAGAGACCCAGTACTTC.

The rearrangement joins TRBV19 to TRBJ2-3; D might be TRBD2 (6 bases). Trimming took off 9 bases at V and 5 bases at J, with 12 bases between the two ends. CDR3 length equals 12 residues. Germline CDR1 reads LNHDA; CDR2 reads SQIVND (reference sequence). CDR3 protein: CASRSGGDTQYF. In nucleotides, the CDR3 is TGTGCCAGCCGGTCCGGGGGAGATACGCAGTATTTT.

The V and J genes are TRBV11-2 and TRBJ1-5; D ambiguous. Germline CDR1 and CDR2: SGHAT and FQNNGV. Deletions cut 4 bases from V and 9 bases from J, with 10 bases between. The CDR3 is made up of 12 amino acids. The CDR3 DNA reads TGTGCCAGCAGCTCCCATACTGGGCCCCAGCATTTT. Translated, it gives CASSSHTGPQHF.

The rearrangement uses TRBV2 and TRBJ2-6, with D hard to call. CDR3 length: 17 amino acids. CDR1 SNHLY and CDR2 FYNNEI come from the germline V gene. Trimming pared 7 bases from V and 4 bases from J, leaving 20 bases between. CDR3 in amino acids: CASNFIDSLTGANVLTF. The CDR3 DNA sequence: TGTGCCAGCAACTTCATTGACTCTTTGACCGGGGCCAACGTCCTGACTTTC.

This clone appeared a few times. This chain uses TRBV2 with TRBJ2-7; TRBD1 agrees at 7 bases. The CDR3 length is 13 residues. Germline V CDR1 and CDR2: SNHLY, FYNNEI. V lost 11 bases and J lost 3; bases outside the gene matches: 10. The CDR3 protein is CAGNRDSGYEQYF. In DNA, the CDR3 is TGTGCCGGAAACCGGGACAGTGGCTACGAGCAGTACTTC.

V usage is TRBV4-1 and J usage is TRBJ2-3; D uncertain. V was clipped by 1 base and J by 2 bases, with 7 bases between them. CDR1 is MGHRA, CDR2 YSYEKL, per germline. This CDR3 has 14 amino acids. This CDR3 reads CASSQGLLTDTQYF. CDR3 DNA: TGCGCCAGCAGCCAAGGTCTCCTCACAGATACGCAGTATTTT.

This clone was seen more than once but under ten times. This chain links TRBV5-4 with TRBJ2-3, with a tentative D call TRBD2 (5 bases). The germline V gene encodes CDR1 SGHNT and CDR2 YYREEE (reference sequence). V lost 5 bases and J 0 bases, leaving 16 bases between the germline ends. This CDR3 comprises 16 residues. CDR3 DNA sequence: TGTGCCAGCAGTCCCCCAACAGCGGAAAGCACAGATACGCAGTATTTT. Its protein is CASSPPTAESTDTQYF.

The V call is TRBV19, the J call TRBJ2-1; 7 bases map to TRBD1. J gave up 4 bases and V 4 bases, and 4 bases lay outside the gene matches. Germline CDR1 and CDR2: LNHDA and SQIVND (reference sequence). The CDR3 spans 14 residues. CDR3 region: CASSKWDRYNEQFF. CDR3 DNA sequence: TGTGCCAGTAGTAAGTGGGACAGATACAATGAGCAGTTCTTC.

The J gene is TRBJ2-4, the V gene TRBV15; 7 nucleotides match TRBD2. This CDR3 region has 13 residues. Per the germline V gene, CDR1 is LNHNV and CDR2 is YYDKDF (reference sequence). V was clipped by 5 bases and J by 6 bases; unmatched bases: 4. The CDR3 region has the DNA TGTGCCACCAGCCCCCGACTAGCAAACATTCAGTACTTC. Translated: CATSPRLANIQYF.

V and J are TRBV15 and TRBJ2-2; 10 positions agree with TRBD1. The CDR3 runs to 16 residues. J was trimmed by 1 base and V by 3 bases; bases with no gene match: 2. Per germline, CDR1 LNHNV and CDR2 YYDKDF (reference sequence). CDR3 protein: CATSSRDRGNTGELFF. CDR3 bases: TGTGCCACCAGCAGCCGGGACAGGGGGAACACCGGGGAGCTGTTTTTT. Complete variable domain (other parts from reference TRBV15 and TRBJ2-2): DAMVIQNPRYQVTQFGKPVTLSCSQTLNHNVMYWYQQKSSQAPKLLFHYYDKDFNNEADTPDNFQSRRPNTSFCFLDIRSPGLGDTAMYLCATSSRDRGNTGELFFGEGSRLTVL.

The sample holds a few counts of this clone. The CDR3 sequence is CASRARWGANEQFF. In DNA, the CDR3 is TGTGCCAGCAGGGCCCGATGGGGAGCAAATGAGCAGTTCTTC. This sequence joins TRBV28 and TRBJ2-1, with a tentative D call TRBD2 (5 bases). V lost 6 bases, J lost 7 bases, and 16 bases lay in between. This CDR3 comprises 14 residues. Germline V gene sequence: CDR1 MDHEN, CDR2 SYDVKM.

V is TRBV5-1 and J is TRBJ2-1; TRBD2 matches at 11 bases. Trimming at V came to 4 bases and at J to 3 bases, leaving 3 bases not matched to a gene. The germline V gene has CDR1 SGHRS and CDR2 YFSETQ. CDR3 length: 15 amino acids. The CDR3 DNA reads as TGCGCCAGCAGCCGAGGGACTAGCGGCTACAATGAGCAGTTCTTC. Protein: CASSRGTSGYNEQFF.

The V and J genes are TRBV5-1 and TRBJ2-7, with 7 bases lining up with TRBD2. CDR1 SGHRS and CDR2 YFSETQ come from the germline V gene. J lost 10 bases, V lost 0 bases, and 13 bases had no gene match. This CDR3 has 15 residues. The CDR3 spells CASSLAEGLGRAQYF. The CDR3 DNA sequence: TGCGCCAGCAGCTTGGCCGAGGGACTTGGGAGGGCCCAGTACTTC.

This CDR3 is CASIRGLGGANVLTF. DNA of the CDR3: TGTGCCAGCATTAGGGGGCTAGGTGGGGCCAACGTCCTGACTTTC. The chain has TRBV28 and TRBJ2-6; 7 nucleotides align to TRBD1. Germline CDR1 and CDR2: MDHEN and SYDVKM. V dropped 7 bases and J dropped 3; count of bases not matched to a gene: 6. The length of the CDR3 is 15 residues.

The CDR3 reads CASSPGQGINSYEQYF. The CDR3 region has the DNA TGCGCCAGCAGCCCGGGACAGGGGATCAACTCCTACGAGCAGTACTTC. The chain uses TRBV5-1 and TRBJ2-7, with 10 bases aligning to TRBD1. Germline values: CDR1 SGHRS, CDR2 YFSETQ. V shed 4 bases and J 0 bases; nucleotides not matched to a gene: 7. The CDR3 has 16 residues.

The sample holds a few counts of this clone. V usage is TRBV5-6 and J usage is TRBJ1-2; D gene ambiguous. The CDR3 consists of 12 residues. The V and J ends lost 6 bases and 3 bases respectively, with 9 bases between them. The germline V gene has CDR1 SGHDT and CDR2 YYEEEE. The CDR3 nucleotides are TGTGCCAGCATCTGGCAGGACTATGGCTACACCTTC. This codes for CASIWQDYGYTF.

J is TRBJ1-5 and V is TRBV9, with no clear D. V was pared by 3 bases and J by 0 bases, with 7 bases between. CDR1 and CDR2 (germline): SGDLS, YYNGEE. The CDR3 is made up of 14 amino acids. The DNA for the CDR3 is TGTGCCAGCAGCGGGGCAGATAGCAATCAGCCCCAGCATTTT. Encoded protein: CASSGADSNQPQHF.

This clone was seen a few times. This chain links TRBV7-2 with TRBJ2-5; D is perhaps TRBD2 (5 bases). The CDR3 is made up of 14 amino acids. CDR1 SGHTA and CDR2 FQGNSA come from the germline V gene. With 4 bases removed from V and 4 bases from J, the gap between germline ends came to 13 bases. As DNA, the CDR3 is TGTGCCAGCAGCTCGAGGGAATTAGCAGAGACCCAGTACTTC. This encodes CASSSRELAETQYF.

This clone was counted a few times. The V gene is TRBV7-9, the J gene TRBJ2-7; D might be TRBD1 (6 bases). The CDR3 has 15 residues. Germline values: CDR1 SEHNR, CDR2 FQNEAQ (reference sequence). Trimming removed 4 bases at V and 3 bases at J, with 16 bases between. This CDR3 reads CASSSDRRTYYEQYF. CDR3 nucleotide sequence: TGTGCCAGCAGCTCCGACAGGCGAACCTACTACGAGCAGTACTTC.

Only a few counts were recorded for this clone. The chain recombines TRBV28 with TRBJ2-1, with 10 bases lining up with TRBD2. Germline CDR1 and CDR2: MDHEN and SYDVKM. The CDR3 totals 15 residues. Germline trimming cut 4 bases from V and 5 bases from J; bases unmatched to any gene: 5. The CDR3 spells CASSSSGSENNEQFF. The CDR3 nucleotides are TGTGCCAGCAGTTCTAGCGGGAGTGAAAACAATGAGCAGTTCTTC.

The chain links TRBV4-1 to TRBJ1-5; D ambiguous. The CDR3 is made up of 14 amino acids. CDR1 is MGHRA, CDR2 YSYEKL, per germline. Trimming removed 1 base at V and 6 bases at J, with 10 bases between. In nucleotides, the CDR3 is TGCGCCAGCAGCCAAGTCGGAGCGCTTCAGCCCCAGCATTTT. It is translated as CASSQVGALQPQHF.

The table lists this clone with a few counts. The chain carries TRBV5-4 and TRBJ2-5; 11 bases are shared with TRBD2. The CDR3 runs 16 residues. Germline V gene lookup returns CDR1 SGHNT and CDR2 YYREEE (reference sequence). Unmatched junction bases numbered 7, after V lost 4 bases and J lost 2 bases. The DNA of the CDR3 is TGTGCCAGCAGCGCCGGGACTAGCGGCTTGCAAGAGACCCAGTACTTC. Translating it yields CASSAGTSGLQETQYF.

This clone has a handful of counts. CDR3 sequence reads: CASRDRARVRNQPQHF. In DNA, the CDR3 is TGTGCCAGCCGAGACAGGGCCCGGGTGAGGAATCAGCCCCAGCATTTT. The chain is built from TRBV27 and TRBJ1-5; 7 nucleotides agree with TRBD1. J lost 4 bases, V lost 8 bases, and 14 bases had no gene match. This CDR3 region has 16 residues. The germline V gene encodes CDR1 MNHEY and CDR2 SMNVEV (reference sequence).